The rows below give T cell receptor beta chains drawn from one sample of a study of blood T cell repertoires in COVID-19. Repertoires were generated with immunoSEQ multiplex PCR, while TCRdb's copy carries only in-frame clones and drops some. This sample has some 240,000 clones; about 79% occur once, and the top ten carry 1.4%. Source material: peripheral blood. The receptors stem from a woman in her 40s who had recovered from COVID-19. CDR3s include the opening cysteine and the closing phenylalanine or tryptophan. D genes are given only for firm matches. Clone size is shown for a subset of rows, as once, few, many or a class of expanded clone.

abundance | j_gene | d_gene | v_gene | CDR3aa | CDR3nt
NA | TRBJ2-3 | NA | TRBV19 | CASSPGSRADTQYF | TGTGCCAGTAGCCCGGGCTCGAGGGCAGATACGCAGTATTTT
once | TRBJ2-5 | TRBD1 | TRBV19 | CASSDRGRETQYF | TGTGCCAGTAGCGACAGGGGTCGAGAGACCCAGTACTTC
NA | TRBJ2-1 | TRBD1 | TRBV28 | CASSLGQGSGEQFF | TGTGCCAGCAGTTTGGGACAGGGGTCGGGTGAGCAGTTCTTC
few | TRBJ2-2 | NA | TRBV10-1 | CASSQARTGELFF | TGCGCCAGCAGCCAGGCTCGCACCGGGGAGCTGTTTTTT
NA | TRBJ1-2 | TRBD1 | TRBV3-1/TRBV3-2 | CASSRTPKTGGGVYGYTF | TGTGCCAGCAGCCGAACCCCAAAGACAGGGGGTGGTGTCTATGGCTACACCTTC
few | TRBJ1-5 | NA | TRBV19 | CASTTLAGAGGQPQHF | TGTGCCAGTACTACACTGGCAGGGGCAGGCGGTCAGCCCCAGCATTTT
NA | TRBJ1-1 | TRBD1 | TRBV27 | CASSRQGWGNTEAFF | TGTGCCAGCAGTCGACAGGGATGGGGAAACACTGAAGCTTTCTTT
NA | TRBJ1-4 | NA | TRBV11-2 | CASSLTGPEKLFF | TGTGCCAGCAGCTTAACAGGGCCTGAAAAACTGTTTTTT
NA | TRBJ2-5 | TRBD2 | TRBV7-2 | CASSFTSGGAWETQYF | TGTGCCAGCAGTTTTACTAGCGGGGGGGCCTGGGAGACCCAGTACTTC
NA | TRBJ2-7 | NA | TRBV5-4 | CASSLFSSYEQYF | TGTGCCAGCAGCTTGTTTTCGTCCTACGAGCAGTACTTC
NA | TRBJ1-1 | NA | TRBV5-1 | CASSGDRFNTEAFF | TGCGCCAGCAGCGGAGACAGGTTCAACACTGAAGCTTTCTTT
NA | TRBJ1-6 | NA | TRBV3-1/TRBV3-2 | CASTKKFSTGPNSPLHF | TGTGCCAGCACCAAGAAATTTTCCACAGGGCCGAATTCACCCCTCCACTTT
NA | TRBJ2-5 | NA | TRBV27 | CASGPAWGGTQYF | TGTGCCAGCGGGCCAGCTTGGGGAGGGACCCAGTACTTC
few | TRBJ1-6 | NA | TRBV11-2 | CASSQTGGLSLHF | TGTGCCAGCAGCCAAACGGGAGGTTTGTCCCTCCACTTT
NA | TRBJ1-5 | TRBD1 | TRBV18 | CASSPGQGGAGQPQHF | TGTGCCAGCTCACCAGGACAGGGCGGGGCGGGTCAGCCCCAGCATTTT
once | TRBJ2-7 | NA | TRBV5-1 | CASSPSRDIYEQYF | TGCGCCAGCAGCCCCTCCCGGGATATCTACGAGCAGTACTTC
NA | TRBJ1-1 | NA | TRBV14 | CASSHQAPSRSRVEAFF | TGTGCCAGCAGTCACCAAGCCCCTTCCAGGTCCCGTGTTGAAGCTTTCTTT